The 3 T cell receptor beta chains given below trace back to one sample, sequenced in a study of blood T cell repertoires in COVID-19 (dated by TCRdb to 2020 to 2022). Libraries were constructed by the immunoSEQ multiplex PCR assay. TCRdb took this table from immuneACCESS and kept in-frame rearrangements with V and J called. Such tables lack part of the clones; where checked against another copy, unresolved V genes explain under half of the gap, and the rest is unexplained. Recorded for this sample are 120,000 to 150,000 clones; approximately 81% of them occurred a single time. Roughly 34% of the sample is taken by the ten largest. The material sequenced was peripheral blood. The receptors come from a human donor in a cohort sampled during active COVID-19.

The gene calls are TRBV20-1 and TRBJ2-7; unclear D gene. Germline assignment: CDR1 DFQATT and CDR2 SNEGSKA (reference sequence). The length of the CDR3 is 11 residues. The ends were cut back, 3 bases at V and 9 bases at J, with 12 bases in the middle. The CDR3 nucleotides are TGCAGTGCTAGGGGCACTCTGGGGCAGTACTTC. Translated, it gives CSARGTLGQYF.

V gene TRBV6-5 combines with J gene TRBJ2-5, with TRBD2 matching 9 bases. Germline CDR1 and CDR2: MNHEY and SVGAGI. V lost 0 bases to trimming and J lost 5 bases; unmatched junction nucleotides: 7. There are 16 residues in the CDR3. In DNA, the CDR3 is TGTGCCAGCAGTTACTCGAAAGCGGGGGGCTGGGAGACCCAGTACTTC. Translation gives CASSYSKAGGWETQYF.

The CDR3: CASSTGGKLFF. The CDR3 DNA reads TGTGCCAGCAGTACAGGGGGAAAACTGTTTTTT. The chain uses TRBV28 and TRBJ1-4; 8 bases agree with TRBD1. V shed 5 bases, J shed 10 bases, and the junction held 0 bases outside the gene matches. The V gene's germline CDR1 is MDHEN and CDR2 SYDVKM. The CDR3 extends over 11 amino acids.